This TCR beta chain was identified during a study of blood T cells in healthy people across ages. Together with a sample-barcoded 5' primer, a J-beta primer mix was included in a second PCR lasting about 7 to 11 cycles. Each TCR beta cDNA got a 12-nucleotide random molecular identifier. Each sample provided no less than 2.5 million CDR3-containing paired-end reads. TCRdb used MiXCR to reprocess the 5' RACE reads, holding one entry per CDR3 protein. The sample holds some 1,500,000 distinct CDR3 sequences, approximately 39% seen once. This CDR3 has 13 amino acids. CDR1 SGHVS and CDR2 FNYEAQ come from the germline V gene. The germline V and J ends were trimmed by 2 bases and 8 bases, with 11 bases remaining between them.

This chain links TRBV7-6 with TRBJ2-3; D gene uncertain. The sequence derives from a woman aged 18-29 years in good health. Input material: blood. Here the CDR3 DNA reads TGTGCCAGCAGCTTAAATCCCCCCGGTACGCAGTATTTT. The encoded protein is CASSLNPPGTQYF.